The rows below give T cell receptor beta chains drawn from one sample of a study of T-cell memory formation after mild COVID-19. TCRdb re-called the 5' RACE reads through MiXCR, storing one row per CDR3 protein. The sample shows roughly 400,000 distinct CDR3 sequences, more than 15% of them seen only once. What was sequenced was PBMCs or a T cell subset sorted from them (not recorded which). The receptors here all came from a man aged 18 to 30 who had mild COVID-19 (a few samples of this study predate the infection). Cell type and time point are not known. Each CDR3 is given with its conserved first and last residue. A D gene is named only where the DNA matches it firmly. Clone sizes are given selectively: once, few, many, or a class where the clone is expanded.

.	TRBV10-3	TRBJ1-4	15	.	TGTGCCATCAGTGAGTCGACAGGAGTTGGGGAAAAACTGTTTTTT	CAISESTGVGEKLFF
few	TRBV6-2/TRBV6-3	TRBJ2-2	15	TRBD1	TGTGCCAGCAGTACCGACAGGGGCGCAACCGGGGAGCTGTTTTTT	CASSTDRGATGELFF
few	TRBV6-2/TRBV6-3	TRBJ1-1	14	.	TGTGCCAGCAGCCTATCCGGGGTGGTAACTGAAGCTTTCTTT	CASSLSGVVTEAFF
.	TRBV7-2	TRBJ2-3	18	.	TGTGCCAGCAGAAAAAACACCCGACGGGACTCTAGCACAGATACGCAGTATTTT	CASRKNTRRDSSTDTQYF
few	TRBV12-3/TRBV12-4	TRBJ2-3	16	.	TGTGCCAGCAGTCCTATACCACAGGGAGTTGCAGATACGCAGTATTTT	CASSPIPQGVADTQYF
.	TRBV24-1	TRBJ2-3	13	.	TGTGCCACCAGTGAAAGCGGCGTGGATACGCAGTATTTT	CATSESGVDTQYF
.	TRBV4-1	TRBJ2-1	15	.	TGCGCCAGCAGCCAAGGGACCGGCACCTACAATGAGCAGTTCTTC	CASSQGTGTYNEQFF
.	TRBV27	TRBJ2-2	16	TRBD2	TGTGCCAGCAAACTCATCCTAGCGGGGGCCACCGGGGAGCTGTTTTTT	CASKLILAGATGELFF
.	TRBV7-8	TRBJ1-2	14	.	TGTGCCAGCAGCACCCCGACACGGGCCGGAGGCTACACCTTC	CASSTPTRAGGYTF
few	TRBV2	TRBJ1-4	14	.	TGTGCCAGCACCAGGGAATCAACTAATGAAAAACTGTTTTTT	CASTRESTNEKLFF
.	TRBV15	TRBJ2-5	15	.	TGTGCCACCAGCAGAGACACCGGGAAGCAAGAGACCCAGTACTTC	CATSRDTGKQETQYF
few	TRBV29-1	TRBJ2-1	13	TRBD1	TGCAGCTTGTGGACAGGTGGCACCAATGAGCAGTTCTTC	CSLWTGGTNEQFF
.	TRBV6-1	TRBJ2-3	16	.	TGTGCCAGCAGTTCTATGACTCCCCGGGGCACAGATACGCAGTATTTT	CASSSMTPRGTDTQYF
few	TRBV7-2	TRBJ2-5	13	.	TGTGCCAGCAGCCTCTGGCAGGACGAGACCCAGTACTTC	CASSLWQDETQYF
few	TRBV24-1	TRBJ2-5	13	.	TGTGCCACCAGTGATTTGGGAGGGGAGACCCAGTACTTC	CATSDLGGETQYF
few	TRBV5-5	TRBJ2-5	14	.	TGTGCCAGCAGCTTGTATTTGGGGCAGGAGACCCAGTACTTC	CASSLYLGQETQYF
few	TRBV4-3	TRBJ2-5	15	.	TGCGCCAGCAGCCAAGATCGGTCCAGCCGGGAGACCCAGTACTTC	CASSQDRSSRETQYF
.	TRBV4-1	TRBJ1-5	15	.	TGCGCCAGCAGCCAAGTCGTTGCCGCGTTCAAACCCCAGCATTTT	CASSQVVAAFKPQHF
few	TRBV5-1	TRBJ1-1	14	.	TGCGCCAGCAGCTTGACCCGCGGGGGCAAGGAAGCTTTCTTT	CASSLTRGGKEAFF
.	TRBV20-1	TRBJ1-1	11	.	TGCAGTGCTAAAGGGTACACTGAAGCTTTCTTT	CSAKGYTEAFF